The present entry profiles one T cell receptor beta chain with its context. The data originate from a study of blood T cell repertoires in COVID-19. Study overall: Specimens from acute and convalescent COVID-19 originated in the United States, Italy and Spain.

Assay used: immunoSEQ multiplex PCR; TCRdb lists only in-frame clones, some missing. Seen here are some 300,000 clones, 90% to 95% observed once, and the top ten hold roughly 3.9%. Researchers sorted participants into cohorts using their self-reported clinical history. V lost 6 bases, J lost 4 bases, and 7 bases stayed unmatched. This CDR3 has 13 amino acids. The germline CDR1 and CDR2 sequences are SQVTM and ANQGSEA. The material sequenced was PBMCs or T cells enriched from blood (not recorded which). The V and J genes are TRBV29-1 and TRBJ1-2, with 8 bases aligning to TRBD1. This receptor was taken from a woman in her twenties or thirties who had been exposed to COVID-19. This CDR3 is CSVTGTGGYGYTF. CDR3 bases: TGCAGCGTGACCGGGACAGGCGGCTATGGCTACACCTTC. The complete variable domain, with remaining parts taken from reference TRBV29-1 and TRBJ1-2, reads SAVISQKPSRDICQRGTSLTIQCQVDSQVTMMFWYRQQPGQSLTLIATANQGSEATYESGFVIDKFPISRPNLTFSTLTVSNMSPEDSSIYLCSVTGTGGYGYTFGSGTRLTVV.